This T cell receptor beta chain was observed in a study of technical replicates of blood from a few donors. This CDR3 comprises 13 residues. Germline V lookup: CDR1 SNHLY, CDR2 FYNNEI. Trimming took 6 bases from V and 6 from J, leaving 12 bases between them. Clones were read by immunoSEQ multiplex PCR, and TCRdb kept only the in-frame ones, dropping some. The sample has 7,500 to 9,500 clones, around 90% seen once. This rearrangement joins TRBV2 to TRBJ2-1; a possible D gene is TRBD2 (6 bases). The sequence was collected from a human donor in good health. Source material: PBMCs. The CDR3 spells CASSQGLLNEQFF. The DNA of the CDR3 is TGTGCCAGCAGCCAGGGACTCCTCAATGAGCAGTTCTTC. Supplemented by reference TRBV2 and TRBJ2-1, the full variable domain reads EPEVTQTPSHQVTQMGQEVILRCVPISNHLYFYWYRQILGQKVEFLVSFYNNEISEKSEIFDDQFSVERPDGSNFTLKIRSTKLEDSAMYFCASSQGLLNEQFFGPGTRLTVL.